This entry is about one T cell receptor beta chain. Its antigen is still unknown. Researchers ran the PCR with 60 Vbeta and 13 Jbeta primers. TCRdb's copy holds only in-frame clones and misses some; the assay was immunoSEQ multiplex PCR. This sample has under 200,000 clones; 84% occur once, and the top ten carry more than 0.85%. These data belong to a study of cytomegalovirus exposure and HLA in healthy donors. For the study at large: The study's early data release held tens of millions of unique TCRs from HLA-typed donors.

Trimming took off 1 base at V and 11 bases at J, with 14 bases between the two ends. CDR1 and CDR2 from the germline V gene are MNHEY and SVGAGI. The CDR3 is made up of 13 amino acids. Study conclusions and caveats: The number of N-insertions in an Asian-associated ancestry cluster was reportedly below the 666-donor mean in a later analysis. Per a prior analysis, the majority of TCR beta V segments were productive roughly 90% or roughly 30% of the time. CMV serostatus stood as the only immune exposure information on hand.

The specimen sequenced was PBMCs. The chain couples TRBV6-5 to TRBJ2-5; D perhaps matches TRBD2 (6 bases). The origin of this receptor is a young man in good health and CMV-seronegative. The CDR3 DNA sequence: TGTGCCAGCAGTTACTACCCTACGGGGGAGCAGTACTTC. This codes for CASSYYPTGEQYF.